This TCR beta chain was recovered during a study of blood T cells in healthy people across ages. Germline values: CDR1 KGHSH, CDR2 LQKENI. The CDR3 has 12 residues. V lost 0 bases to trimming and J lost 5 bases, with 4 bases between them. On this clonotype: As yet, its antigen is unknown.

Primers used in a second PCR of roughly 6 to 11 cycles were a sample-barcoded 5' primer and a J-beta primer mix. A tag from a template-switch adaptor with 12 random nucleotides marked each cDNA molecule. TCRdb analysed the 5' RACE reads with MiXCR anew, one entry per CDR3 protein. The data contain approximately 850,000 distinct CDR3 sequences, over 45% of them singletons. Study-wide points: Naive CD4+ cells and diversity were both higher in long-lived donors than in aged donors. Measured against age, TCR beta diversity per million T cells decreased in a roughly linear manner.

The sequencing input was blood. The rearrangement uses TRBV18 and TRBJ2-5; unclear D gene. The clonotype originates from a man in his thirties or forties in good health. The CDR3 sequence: CASSPPYETQYF. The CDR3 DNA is TGTGCCAGCTCACCACCATACGAGACCCAGTACTTC.